What follows is one T cell receptor beta chain and its context. Participants were aged roughly 18 to 90 years, lived in under 25 US areas, and enrolled virtually. Allocation to cohorts depended on clinical history reported by the participants. The CDR3 covers 14 residues. Germline-derived CDR1 and CDR2 are MNHNY and SVGAGI (reference sequence). Trimming stripped 6 bases from V and 4 bases from J, with 15 bases between. Per the original methods: Amplification with reference gene primers provided the estimates of nucleated cell counts. TCRdb keeps only in-frame clones here, not all; method: immunoSEQ multiplex PCR. The V and J calls and the clone size are those of that table, but D and trimming were determined from the DNA. The data show around 230,000 clones, around 89% seen once. This entry belongs to a study of blood T cell repertoires in COVID-19. Study at large: The cDNA or gDNA used as material had been derived from T cells, B-cell-depleted T cells, or PBMCs.

The genes are TRBV6-6 and TRBJ1-1; no firm D call. The clonotype was recovered from a woman in her 40s with acute COVID-19. The source material was PBMCs or T cells enriched from blood (not recorded which). The CDR3 here is CASRTLGLATEAFF. The CDR3 DNA is TGTGCCAGCAGAACCCTTGGGCTAGCCACTGAAGCTTTCTTT.